One sample yielded the 10 T cell receptor beta chains listed below, sequenced in a study of PD-1 blockade in classical Hodgkin lymphoma. Time point: cycle 4 day 1 (C4D1), after six to seven weeks of nivolumab. Relapse after autologous stem cell transplantation occurred in every patient, and brentuximab vedotin exposure varied. Researchers report purifying CD4+ T cells from thawed PBMCs by magnetic negative selection. The assay was immunoSEQ multiplex PCR, and TCRdb's table has in-frame clones only and misses some. Among about 18,000 clones listed, around four fifths were seen once. Here the sequenced sample was CD4+ T cells from blood, taken before the fourth cycle of nivolumab. These receptors were taken from a human donor with classical Hodgkin lymphoma.

J is TRBJ2-1 and V is TRBV28; 8 bases agree with TRBD2. The V gene end was trimmed by 6 bases and the J gene end by 10 bases; junction bases not matched to a gene: 8. Germline CDR1 and CDR2: MDHEN and SYDVKM. The CDR3 consists of 13 residues. Here the CDR3 reads CASSPGGRREQFF. CDR3 DNA: TGTGCCAGCAGCCCGGGGGGGCGACGAGAGCAGTTCTTC. Filled out from reference TRBV28 and TRBJ2-1, the complete variable domain reads DVKVTQSSRYLVKRTGEKVFLECVQDMDHENMFWYRQDPGLGLRLIYFSYDVKMKEKGDIPEGYSVSREKKERFSLILESASTNQTSMYLCASSPGGRREQFFGPGTRLTVL.

The chain uses TRBV10-3 and TRBJ2-7; TRBD1 agrees at 10 bases. The CDR3 contains 12 residues. Germline values: CDR1 ENHRY, CDR2 SYGVKD. With V trimmed by 10 bases and J by 3 bases, 3 bases remained unmatched. CDR3 residues: CATGTGVYEQYF. The CDR3 DNA sequence: TGTGCCACCGGGACAGGGGTCTACGAGCAGTACTTC.

The V gene is TRBV28, the J gene TRBJ2-7; TRBD2 matches at 8 bases. Germline loops: CDR1 MDHEN, CDR2 SYDVKM. The length of the CDR3 is 14 residues. V shed 6 bases and J 2 bases; nucleotides not matched to a gene: 6. The DNA of the CDR3 is TGTGCCAGCAGGCCGGGGGGGGAGACCTACGAGCAGTACTTC. Amino acid sequence: CASRPGGETYEQYF.

The rearrangement joins TRBV7-8 to TRBJ2-3; 11 bases map to TRBD2. The CDR3 length is 17 residues. Germline V lookup: CDR1 SGHVS, CDR2 FQNEAQ. The ends lost 5 bases at V and 5 bases at J; junction bases unmatched: 12. The chain's CDR3 is CASSNPGLAVPGDTQYF. The CDR3, as DNA: TGTGCCAGCAGCAACCCGGGACTAGCGGTGCCTGGAGATACGCAGTATTTT.

The rearrangement uses TRBV19 and TRBJ1-4, with a tentative D call TRBD1 (6 bases). This CDR3 contains 16 residues. The germline V gene has CDR1 LNHDA and CDR2 SQIVND (reference sequence). V dropped 3 bases and J dropped 4 bases, with 15 bases sitting between them. CDR3 loop: CASSIAAKGHNEKLFF. CDR3 in DNA: TGTGCCAGTAGTATCGCGGCCAAGGGACATAATGAAAAACTGTTTTTT.

This clone appeared a few times. This rearrangement joins TRBV6-1 to TRBJ2-5; 8 nucleotides line up with TRBD1. Germline V gene lookup returns CDR1 MNHNS and CDR2 SASEGT. The V and J ends lost 6 bases and 3 bases, in that order; junction bases with no gene match: 6. CDR3 length: 14 residues. The CDR3 DNA follows: TGTGCCAGCAGATCAGGACAGGGTAAAGAGACCCAGTACTTC. The encoded protein is CASRSGQGKETQYF.

Written as DNA, the CDR3 is TGTGCCAGCAGTTTATTGCAGTGGGATCAGCCCCAGCATTTT. Residues: CASSLLQWDQPQHF. The chain combines TRBV28 with TRBJ1-5, with D hard to call. Between the trimmed V and J ends, which lost 1 base and 5 bases, there was a span of 9 bases. The CDR3 has 14 amino acids. From germline, CDR1 is MDHEN and CDR2 SYDVKM.

This clone was picked up one time. The chain links TRBV5-1 to TRBJ2-3; D may be TRBD1 (6 bases). The germline V gene encodes CDR1 SGHRS and CDR2 YFSETQ. The CDR3 length is 14 residues. V lost 2 bases and J lost 4, with 11 bases in between. The CDR3 DNA follows: TGCGCCAGCAGCTTCGGACAGAACGCAGATACGCAGTATTTT. It is translated as CASSFGQNADTQYF.

The rearrangement uses TRBV28 and TRBJ1-2; 8 positions agree with TRBD1. Trimming took 6 bases from V and 5 from J; bases not matched to a gene: 8. This CDR3 has 14 residues. Germline lookup yields CDR1 MDHEN and CDR2 SYDVKM. The CDR3 is CASRKQGEGYGYTF. CDR3 coding DNA: TGTGCCAGCAGAAAACAGGGGGAGGGTTATGGCTACACCTTC.

Here the CDR3 reads CASSREVEVTQYF. The CDR3 coding sequence is TGTGCCAGCAGCCGAGAGGTAGAAGTGACGCAGTATTTT. The V call is TRBV7-9, the J call TRBJ2-3, with D unresolved. CDR1 SEHNR and CDR2 FQNEAQ come from the germline V gene (reference sequence). The CDR3 sequence is 13 residues long. V lost 5 bases to trimming and J lost 9 bases, with 15 bases between them.